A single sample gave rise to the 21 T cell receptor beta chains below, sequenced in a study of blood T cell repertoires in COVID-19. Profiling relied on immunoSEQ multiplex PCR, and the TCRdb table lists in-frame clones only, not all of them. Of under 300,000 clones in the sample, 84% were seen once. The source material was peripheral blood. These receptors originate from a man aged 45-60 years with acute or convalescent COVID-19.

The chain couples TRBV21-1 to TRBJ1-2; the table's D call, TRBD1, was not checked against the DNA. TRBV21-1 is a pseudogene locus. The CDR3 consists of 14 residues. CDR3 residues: CASSSPGYDYGYTF. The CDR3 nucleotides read TGTGCCAGCAGCAGCCCAGGGTACGACTATGGCTACACCTTC.

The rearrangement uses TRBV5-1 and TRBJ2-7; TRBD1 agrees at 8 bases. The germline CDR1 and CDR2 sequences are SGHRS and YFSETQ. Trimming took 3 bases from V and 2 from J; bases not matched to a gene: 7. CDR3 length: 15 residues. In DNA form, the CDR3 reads TGCGCCAGCAGCTCCGGGACAGGCCTTACCTACGAGCAGTACTTC. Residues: CASSSGTGLTYEQYF.

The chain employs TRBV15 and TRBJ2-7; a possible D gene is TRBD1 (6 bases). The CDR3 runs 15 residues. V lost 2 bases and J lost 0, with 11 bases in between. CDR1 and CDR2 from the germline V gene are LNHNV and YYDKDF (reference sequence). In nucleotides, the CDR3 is TGTGCCACCAGCAGACTTACAGGGTTCTCCTACGAGCAGTACTTC. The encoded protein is CATSRLTGFSYEQYF.

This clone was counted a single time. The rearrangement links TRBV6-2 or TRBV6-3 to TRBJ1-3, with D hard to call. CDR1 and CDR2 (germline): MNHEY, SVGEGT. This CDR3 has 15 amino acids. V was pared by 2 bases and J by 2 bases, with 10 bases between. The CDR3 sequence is CASSYNPGTGNTIYF. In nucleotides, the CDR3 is TGTGCCAGCAGTTACAATCCGGGGACTGGAAACACCATATATTTT.

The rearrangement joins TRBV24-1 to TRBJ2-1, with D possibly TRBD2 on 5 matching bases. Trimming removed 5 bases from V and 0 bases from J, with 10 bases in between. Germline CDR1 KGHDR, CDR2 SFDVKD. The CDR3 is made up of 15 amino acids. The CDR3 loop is CATSGKAGSYNEQFF. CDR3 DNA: TGTGCCACCAGTGGGAAGGCGGGCTCCTACAATGAGCAGTTCTTC.

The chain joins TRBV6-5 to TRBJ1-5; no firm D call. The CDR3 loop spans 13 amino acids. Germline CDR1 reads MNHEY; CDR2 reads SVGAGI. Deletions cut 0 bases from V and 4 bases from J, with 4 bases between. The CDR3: CASSYSANQPQHF. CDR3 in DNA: TGTGCCAGCAGTTACTCAGCGAATCAGCCCCAGCATTTT.

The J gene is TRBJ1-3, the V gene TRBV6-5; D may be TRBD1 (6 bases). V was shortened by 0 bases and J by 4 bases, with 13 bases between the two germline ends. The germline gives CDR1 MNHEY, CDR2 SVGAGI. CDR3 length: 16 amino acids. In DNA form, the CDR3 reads TGTGCCAGCAGTTACTCGCTTGCAGGGGCAGGAAACACCATATATTTT. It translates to CASSYSLAGAGNTIYF.

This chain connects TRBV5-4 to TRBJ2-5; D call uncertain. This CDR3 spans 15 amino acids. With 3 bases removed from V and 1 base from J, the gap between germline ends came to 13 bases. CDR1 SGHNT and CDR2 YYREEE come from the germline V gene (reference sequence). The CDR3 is CASSSKTSSQETQYF. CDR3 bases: TGTGCCAGCAGCTCCAAGACAAGCAGCCAAGAGACCCAGTACTTC. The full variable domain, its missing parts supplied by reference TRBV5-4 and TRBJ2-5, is ETGVTQSPTHLIKTRGQQVTLRCSSQSGHNTVSWYQQALGQGPQFIFQYYREEENGRGNFPPRFSGLQFPNYSSELNVNALELDDSALYLCASSSKTSSQETQYFGPGTRLLVL.

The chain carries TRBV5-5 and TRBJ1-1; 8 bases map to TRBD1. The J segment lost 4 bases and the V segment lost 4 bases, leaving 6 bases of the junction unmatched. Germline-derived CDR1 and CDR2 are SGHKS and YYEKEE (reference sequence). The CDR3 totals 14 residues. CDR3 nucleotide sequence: TGTGCCAGCAGCCCGCAGGGGGCGGGCACTGAAGCTTTCTTT. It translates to CASSPQGAGTEAFF.

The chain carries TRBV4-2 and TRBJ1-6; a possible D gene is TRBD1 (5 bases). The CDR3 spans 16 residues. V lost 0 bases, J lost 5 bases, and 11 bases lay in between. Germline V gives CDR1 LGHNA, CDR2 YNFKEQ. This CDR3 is CASSQDHGTHNSPLHF. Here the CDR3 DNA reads TGTGCCAGCAGCCAAGATCACGGGACTCATAATTCACCCCTCCACTTT.

CDR3 nucleotide sequence: TGTGCCAGCGGAAAAGCGAGCTCCTACAATGAGCAGTTCTTC. Translated, it gives CASGKASSYNEQFF. This chain uses TRBV7-3 with TRBJ2-1; no firm D call. The CDR3 spans 14 residues. Germline V gives CDR1 SGHTA, CDR2 FQGTGA. Trimming removed 8 bases at V and 0 bases at J, with 11 bases between.

The DNA for the CDR3 is TGTGCCAGCGGACTAGCGGGGGGGCCCATCTCCTACAATGAGCAGTTCTTC. Its protein product is CASGLAGGPISYNEQFF. This sequence joins TRBV5-6 and TRBJ2-1, with 15 bases fitting TRBD2. V trimming: 7 bases; J trimming: 0 bases; junction bases outside the gene matches: 5. The germline V gene encodes CDR1 SGHDT and CDR2 YYEEEE. This CDR3 region has 17 residues.

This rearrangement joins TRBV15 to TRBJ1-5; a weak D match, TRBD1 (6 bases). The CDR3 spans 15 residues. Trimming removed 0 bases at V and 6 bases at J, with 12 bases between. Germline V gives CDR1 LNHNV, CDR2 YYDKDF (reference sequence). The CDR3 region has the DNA TGTGCCACCAGCAGAGACAGGGGAACCGGTCAGCCCCAGCATTTT. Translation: CATSRDRGTGQPQHF.

This CDR3 reads CASSIEHTGLVEKLFF. For the CDR3, the DNA is TGTGCCAGTAGTATAGAGCACACAGGGTTGGTCGAAAAACTGTTTTTT. This rearrangement joins TRBV19 to TRBJ1-4, with a weak D call TRBD1 (6 bases). The germline V gene encodes CDR1 LNHDA and CDR2 SQIVND (reference sequence). V was pared by 0 bases and J by 8 bases, with 16 bases between. The CDR3 has 16 amino acids.

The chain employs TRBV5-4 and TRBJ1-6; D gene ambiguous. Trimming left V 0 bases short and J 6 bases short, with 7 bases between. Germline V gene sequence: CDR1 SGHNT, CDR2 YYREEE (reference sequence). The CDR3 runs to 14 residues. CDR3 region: CASSLGRSNSPLHF. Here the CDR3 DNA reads TGTGCCAGCAGCTTGGGGAGGAGTAATTCACCCCTCCACTTT.

CDR3 residues: CASSLYEGASGELFF. Written as DNA, the CDR3 is TGTGCCAGCAGTCTGTATGAAGGGGCATCCGGGGAGCTGTTTTTT. The J gene is TRBJ2-2, the V gene TRBV2; a possible D gene is TRBD1 (5 bases). The CDR3 loop spans 15 amino acids. Germline V gene lookup returns CDR1 SNHLY and CDR2 FYNNEI. V gave up 5 bases and J gave up 6 bases, with 16 bases separating them.

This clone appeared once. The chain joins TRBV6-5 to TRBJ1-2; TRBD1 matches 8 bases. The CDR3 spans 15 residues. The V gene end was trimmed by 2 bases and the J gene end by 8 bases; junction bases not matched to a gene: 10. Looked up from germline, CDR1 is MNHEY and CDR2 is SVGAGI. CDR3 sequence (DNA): TGTGCCAGCAGTTACCGCCGGCAGGGGGCGGGAGGCTACACCTTC. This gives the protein CASSYRRQGAGGYTF.

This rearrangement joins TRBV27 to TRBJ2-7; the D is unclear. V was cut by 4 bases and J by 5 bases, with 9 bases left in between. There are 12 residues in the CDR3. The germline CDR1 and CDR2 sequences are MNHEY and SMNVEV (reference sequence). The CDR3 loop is CASSSRANEQYF. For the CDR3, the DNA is TGTGCCAGCAGTTCGCGTGCCAACGAGCAGTACTTC.

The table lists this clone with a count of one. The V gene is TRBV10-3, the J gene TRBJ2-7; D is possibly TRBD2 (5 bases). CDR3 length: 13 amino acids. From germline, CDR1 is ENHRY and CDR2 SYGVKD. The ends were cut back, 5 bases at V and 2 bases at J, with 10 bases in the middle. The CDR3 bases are TGTGCCATCAGTCGAGGGCAGACCTACGAGCAGTACTTC. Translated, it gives CAISRGQTYEQYF.

The CDR3 reads CASSPHTSESSYEQYF. The CDR3, as DNA: TGCGCCAGCAGCCCCCATACTAGCGAGAGCTCCTACGAGCAGTACTTC. The chain has TRBV5-1 and TRBJ2-7, with 7 bases identical to TRBD2. The germline V gene encodes CDR1 SGHRS and CDR2 YFSETQ. V shed 4 bases, J shed 0 bases, and the junction held 10 bases outside the gene matches. CDR3 size: 16 residues.

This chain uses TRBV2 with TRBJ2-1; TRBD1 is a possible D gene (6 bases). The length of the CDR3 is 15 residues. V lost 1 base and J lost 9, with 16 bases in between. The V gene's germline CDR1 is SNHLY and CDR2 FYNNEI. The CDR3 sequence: CASSEGGLASGEQFF. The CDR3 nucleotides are TGTGCCAGCAGTGAAGGGGGGCTAGCATCGGGTGAGCAGTTCTTC.